Sequencing of this T cell receptor (beta chain) was carried out in a study of shared clonotypes between healthy human individuals. Whole-study findings and limits: Large depth notwithstanding, sorted-subset sequencing proved incomplete by rarefaction. Estimated richness values were generally larger in naive subsets than in memory subsets.

V was pared by 5 bases and J by 5 bases, with 27 bases between. Germline V gene sequence: CDR1 SGHVS, CDR2 FNYEAQ. CDR3 length: 18 amino acids. Details on this clone: The antigen remains undetermined.

Replicate PCRs from sorted subsets contained 200 ng DNA, which is some 30,000 T cell genomes. Using immunoSEQ multiplex PCR, the repertoire was profiled, and TCRdb retains in-frame clones only, with some absent. Here the sample spans 2.3 million or so clones, approximately 95% being singletons. This sequence was found in a man between 18 and 35 years old in good health. Some clones in this sample may be carry-over from other donors' samples. The chain links TRBV7-6 to TRBJ1-2; the D gene is possibly TRBD1 (6 bases). Sequenced sample: naive CD4+ T cells from PBMCs. Subset denoted: CD45RA+ positively selected. The CDR3 coding sequence is TGTGCCAGCAGCCCCCTTGGGACAAGGAGGCAGGATGGGTATGGCTACACCTTC. It is translated as CASSPLGTRRQDGYGYTF.